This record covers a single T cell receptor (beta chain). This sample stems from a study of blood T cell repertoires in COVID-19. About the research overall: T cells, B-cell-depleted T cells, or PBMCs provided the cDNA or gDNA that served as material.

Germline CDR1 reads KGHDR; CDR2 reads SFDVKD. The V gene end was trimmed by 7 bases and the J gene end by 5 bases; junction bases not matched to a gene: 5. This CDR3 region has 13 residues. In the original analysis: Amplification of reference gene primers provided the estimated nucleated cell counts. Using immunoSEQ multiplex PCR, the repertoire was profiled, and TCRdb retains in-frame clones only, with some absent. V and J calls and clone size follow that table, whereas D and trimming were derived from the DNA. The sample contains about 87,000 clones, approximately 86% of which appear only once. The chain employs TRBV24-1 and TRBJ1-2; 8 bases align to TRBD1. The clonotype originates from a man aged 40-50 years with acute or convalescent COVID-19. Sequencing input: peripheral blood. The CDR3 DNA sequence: TGTGCCACCAGCCCGGGACAGGCATATGGCTACACCTTC. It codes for CATSPGQAYGYTF.